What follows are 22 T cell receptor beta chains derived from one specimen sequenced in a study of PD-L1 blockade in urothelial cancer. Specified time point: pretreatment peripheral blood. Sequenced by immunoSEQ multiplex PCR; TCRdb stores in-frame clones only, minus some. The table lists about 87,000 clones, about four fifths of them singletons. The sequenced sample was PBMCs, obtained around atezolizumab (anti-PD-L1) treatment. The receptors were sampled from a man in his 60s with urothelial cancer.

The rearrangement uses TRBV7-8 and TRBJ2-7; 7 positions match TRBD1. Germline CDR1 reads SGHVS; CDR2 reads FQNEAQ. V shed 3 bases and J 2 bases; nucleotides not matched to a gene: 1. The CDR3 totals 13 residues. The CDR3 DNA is TGTGCCAGCAGCTTGGGGACAGCCTACGAGCAGTACTTC. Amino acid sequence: CASSLGTAYEQYF.

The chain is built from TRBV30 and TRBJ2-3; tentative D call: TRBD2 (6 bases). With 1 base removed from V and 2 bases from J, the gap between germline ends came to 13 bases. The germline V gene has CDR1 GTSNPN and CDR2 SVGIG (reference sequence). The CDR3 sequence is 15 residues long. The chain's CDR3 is CAWSGRDLITDTQYF. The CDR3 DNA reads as TGTGCCTGGAGTGGGAGGGATTTAATCACAGATACGCAGTATTTT.

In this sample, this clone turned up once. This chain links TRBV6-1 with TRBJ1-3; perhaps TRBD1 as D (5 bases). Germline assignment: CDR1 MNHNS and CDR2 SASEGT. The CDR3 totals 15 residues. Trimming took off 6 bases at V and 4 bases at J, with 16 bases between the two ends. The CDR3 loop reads CASSASRGEGNTIYF. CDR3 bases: TGTGCCAGCAGCGCCTCGCGGGGGGAAGGAAACACCATATATTTT.

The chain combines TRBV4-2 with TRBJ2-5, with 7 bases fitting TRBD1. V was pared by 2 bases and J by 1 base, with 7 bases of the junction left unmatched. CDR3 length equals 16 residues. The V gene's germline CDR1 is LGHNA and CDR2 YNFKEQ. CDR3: CASSQPSQGTQETQYF. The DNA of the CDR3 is TGTGCCAGCAGCCAACCGTCACAGGGGACCCAAGAGACCCAGTACTTC.

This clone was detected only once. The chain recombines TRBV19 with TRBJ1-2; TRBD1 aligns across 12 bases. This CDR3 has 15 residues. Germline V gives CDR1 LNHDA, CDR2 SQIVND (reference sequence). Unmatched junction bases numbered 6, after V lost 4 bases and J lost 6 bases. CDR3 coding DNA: TGTGCCAGTAGTACCATAGGGACAGGGGGCCATGGCTACACCTTC. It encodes CASSTIGTGGHGYTF. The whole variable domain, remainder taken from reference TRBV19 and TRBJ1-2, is DGGITQSPKYLFRKEGQNVTLSCEQNLNHDAMYWYRQDPGQGLRLIYYSQIVNDFQKGDIAEGYSVSREKKESFPLTVTSAQKNPTAFYLCASSTIGTGGHGYTFGSGTRLTVV.

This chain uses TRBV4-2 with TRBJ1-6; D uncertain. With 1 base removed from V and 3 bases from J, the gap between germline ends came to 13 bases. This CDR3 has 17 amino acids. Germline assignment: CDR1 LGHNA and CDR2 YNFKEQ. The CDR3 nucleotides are TGTGCCAGCAGCCAAGTGGTACAGACCATCTATAATTCACCCCTCCACTTT. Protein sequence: CASSQVVQTIYNSPLHF.

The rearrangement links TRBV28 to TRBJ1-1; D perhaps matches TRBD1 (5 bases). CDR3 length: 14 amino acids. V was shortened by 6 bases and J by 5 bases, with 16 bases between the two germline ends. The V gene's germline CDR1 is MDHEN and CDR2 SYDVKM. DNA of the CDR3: TGTGCCAGCAGGACCGCAGGGATTGGGACTGAAGCTTTCTTT. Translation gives CASRTAGIGTEAFF.

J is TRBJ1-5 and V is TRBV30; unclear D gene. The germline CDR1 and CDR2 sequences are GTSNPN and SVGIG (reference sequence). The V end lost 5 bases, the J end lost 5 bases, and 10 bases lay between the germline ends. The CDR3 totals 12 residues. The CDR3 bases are TGTGCCTGGTCCAGGCAAGATCAGCCCCAGCATTTT. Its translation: CAWSRQDQPQHF. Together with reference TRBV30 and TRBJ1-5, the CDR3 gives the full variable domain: SQTIHQWPATLVQPVGSPLSLECTVEGTSNPNLYWYRQAAGRGLQLLFYSVGIGQISSEVPQNLSASRPQDRQFILSSKKLLLSDSGFYLCAWSRQDQPQHFGDGTRLSIL.

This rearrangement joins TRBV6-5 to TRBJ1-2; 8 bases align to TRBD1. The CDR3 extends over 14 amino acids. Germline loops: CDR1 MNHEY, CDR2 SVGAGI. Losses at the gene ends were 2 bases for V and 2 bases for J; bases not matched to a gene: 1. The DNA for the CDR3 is TGTGCCAGCAGTTACAGACAGGGGAACTATGGCTACACCTTC. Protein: CASSYRQGNYGYTF.

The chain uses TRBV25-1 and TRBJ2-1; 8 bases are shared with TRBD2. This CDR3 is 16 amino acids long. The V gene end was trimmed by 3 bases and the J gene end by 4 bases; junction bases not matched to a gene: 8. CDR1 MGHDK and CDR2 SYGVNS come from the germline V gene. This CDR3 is CASSDTSGAPYNEQFF. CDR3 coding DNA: TGTGCCAGCAGTGACACTAGCGGCGCACCTTACAATGAGCAGTTCTTC.

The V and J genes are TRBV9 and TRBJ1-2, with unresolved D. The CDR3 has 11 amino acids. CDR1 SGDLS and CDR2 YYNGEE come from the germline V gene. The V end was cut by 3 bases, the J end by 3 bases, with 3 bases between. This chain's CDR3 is CASSADYGYTF. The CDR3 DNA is TGTGCCAGCAGCGCAGACTATGGCTACACCTTC.

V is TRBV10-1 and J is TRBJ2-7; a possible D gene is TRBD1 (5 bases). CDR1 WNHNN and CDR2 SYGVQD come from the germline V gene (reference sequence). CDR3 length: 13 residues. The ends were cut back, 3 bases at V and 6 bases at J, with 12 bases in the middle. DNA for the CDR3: TGCGCCAGCAGTGAACAGCTAAGGGGCGAGCAGTACTTC. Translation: CASSEQLRGEQYF.

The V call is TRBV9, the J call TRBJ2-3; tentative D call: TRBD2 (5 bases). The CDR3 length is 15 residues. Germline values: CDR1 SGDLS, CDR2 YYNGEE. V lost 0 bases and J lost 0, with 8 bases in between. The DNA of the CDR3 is TGTGCCAGCAGCGTAGTTGGGAGTAGCACAGATACGCAGTATTTT. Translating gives CASSVVGSSTDTQYF.

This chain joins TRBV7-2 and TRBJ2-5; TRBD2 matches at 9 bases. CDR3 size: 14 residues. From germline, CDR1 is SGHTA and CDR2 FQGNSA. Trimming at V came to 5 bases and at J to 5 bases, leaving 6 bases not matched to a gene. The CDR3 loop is CASSPGTSLETQYF. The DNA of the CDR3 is TGTGCCAGCAGCCCCGGGACTAGCTTGGAGACCCAGTACTTC.

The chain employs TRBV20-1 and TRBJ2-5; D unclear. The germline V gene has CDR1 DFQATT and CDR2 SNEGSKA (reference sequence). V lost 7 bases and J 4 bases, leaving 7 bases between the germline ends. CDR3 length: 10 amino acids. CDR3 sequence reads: CSVVAETQYF. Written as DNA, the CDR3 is TGCAGTGTTGTGGCAGAGACCCAGTACTTC.

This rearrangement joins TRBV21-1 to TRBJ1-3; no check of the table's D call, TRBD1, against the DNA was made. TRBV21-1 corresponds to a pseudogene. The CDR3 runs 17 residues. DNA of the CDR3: TGTGCCAGCAGCAAGAGGGAAGACGAGATTGGGCAGGGGACCATATATTTT. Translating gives CASSKREDEIGQGTIYF.

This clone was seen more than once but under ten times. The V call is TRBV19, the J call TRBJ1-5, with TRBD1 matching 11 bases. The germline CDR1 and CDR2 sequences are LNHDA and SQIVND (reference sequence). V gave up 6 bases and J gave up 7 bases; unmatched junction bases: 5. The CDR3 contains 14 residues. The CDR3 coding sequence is TGTGCCAGTAGCCGGACAGGGGGCGGGCAGCCCCAGCATTTT. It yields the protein CASSRTGGGQPQHF.

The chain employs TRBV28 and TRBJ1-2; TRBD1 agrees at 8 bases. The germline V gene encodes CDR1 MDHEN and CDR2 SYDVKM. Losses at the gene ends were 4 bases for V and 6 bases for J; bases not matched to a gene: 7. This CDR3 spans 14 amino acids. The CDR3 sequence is CASSWAAGGNGYTF. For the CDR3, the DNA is TGTGCCAGCAGTTGGGCGGCAGGGGGCAATGGCTACACCTTC.

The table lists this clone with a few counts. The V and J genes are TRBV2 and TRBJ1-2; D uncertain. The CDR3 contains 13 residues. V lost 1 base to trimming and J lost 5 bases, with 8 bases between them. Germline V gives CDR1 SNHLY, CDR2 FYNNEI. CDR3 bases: TGTGCCAGCAGTGAAGGAGGGCTGTATGGCTACACCTTC. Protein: CASSEGGLYGYTF.

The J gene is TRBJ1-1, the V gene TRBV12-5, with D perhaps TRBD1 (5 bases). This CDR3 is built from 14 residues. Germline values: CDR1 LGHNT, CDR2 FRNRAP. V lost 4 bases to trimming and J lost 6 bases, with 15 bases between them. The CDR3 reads CASGSGPGFAEAFF. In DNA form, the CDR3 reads TGTGCTAGTGGTTCGGGCCCAGGGTTCGCTGAAGCTTTCTTT.

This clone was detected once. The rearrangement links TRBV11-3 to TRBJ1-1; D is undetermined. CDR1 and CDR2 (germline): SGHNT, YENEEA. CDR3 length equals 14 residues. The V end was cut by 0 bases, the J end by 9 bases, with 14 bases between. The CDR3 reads CASSLDGEASQAFF. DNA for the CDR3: TGTGCCAGCAGCTTAGACGGAGAGGCATCTCAAGCTTTCTTT.

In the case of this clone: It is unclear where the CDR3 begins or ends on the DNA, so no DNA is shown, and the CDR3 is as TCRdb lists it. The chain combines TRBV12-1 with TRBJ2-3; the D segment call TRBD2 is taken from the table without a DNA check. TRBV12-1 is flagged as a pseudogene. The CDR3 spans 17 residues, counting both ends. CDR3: CASSFPVAGGSTDTQYF.